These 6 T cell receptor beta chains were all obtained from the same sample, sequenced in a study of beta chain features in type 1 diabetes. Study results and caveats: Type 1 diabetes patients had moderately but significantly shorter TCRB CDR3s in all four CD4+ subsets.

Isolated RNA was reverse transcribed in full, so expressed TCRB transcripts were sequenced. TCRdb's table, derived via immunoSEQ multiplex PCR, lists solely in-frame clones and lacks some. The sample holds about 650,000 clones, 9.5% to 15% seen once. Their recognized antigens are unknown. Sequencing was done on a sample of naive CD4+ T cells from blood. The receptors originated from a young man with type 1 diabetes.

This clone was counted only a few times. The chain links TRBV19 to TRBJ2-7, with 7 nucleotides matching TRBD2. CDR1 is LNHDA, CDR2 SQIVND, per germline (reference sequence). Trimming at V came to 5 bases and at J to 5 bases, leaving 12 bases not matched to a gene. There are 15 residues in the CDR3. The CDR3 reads CASSPTAGLSDEQYF. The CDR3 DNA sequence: TGTGCCAGTAGTCCCACAGCGGGACTGTCCGACGAGCAGTACTTC.

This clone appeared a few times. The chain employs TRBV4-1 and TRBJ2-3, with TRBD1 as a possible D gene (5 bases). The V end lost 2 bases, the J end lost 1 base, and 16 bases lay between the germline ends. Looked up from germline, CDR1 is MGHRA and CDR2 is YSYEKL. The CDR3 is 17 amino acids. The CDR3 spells CASSQPRVSRRTDTQYF. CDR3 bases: TGCGCCAGCAGCCAACCCAGGGTATCCCGCCGCACAGATACGCAGTATTTT.

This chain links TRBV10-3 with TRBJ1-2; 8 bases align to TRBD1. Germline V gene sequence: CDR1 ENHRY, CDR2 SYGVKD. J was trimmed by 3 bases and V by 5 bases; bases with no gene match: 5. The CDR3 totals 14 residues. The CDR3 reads CAISFRGQDYGYTF. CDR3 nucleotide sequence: TGTGCCATCAGTTTCAGGGGGCAGGACTATGGCTACACCTTC.

CDR3 sequence (DNA): TGTGCCAGCAGCCCAAGAAGGGACAGCCTGAATGGCTACACCTTC. It specifies CASSPRRDSLNGYTF. The genes are TRBV4-2 and TRBJ1-2; 7 bases are shared with TRBD1. Per germline, CDR1 LGHNA and CDR2 YNFKEQ. This CDR3 region has 15 residues. J was trimmed by 6 bases and V by 4 bases; bases with no gene match: 11.

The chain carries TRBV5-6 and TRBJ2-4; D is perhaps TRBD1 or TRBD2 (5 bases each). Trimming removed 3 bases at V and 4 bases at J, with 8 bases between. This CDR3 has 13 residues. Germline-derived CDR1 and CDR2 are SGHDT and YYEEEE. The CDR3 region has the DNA TGTGCCAGCAGCTGGGACCGTAAAAACATTCAGTACTTC. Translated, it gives CASSWDRKNIQYF.

CDR3 bases: TGTGCCAGCAGTGATCCGGACAGGGTAGAGGGCTACACCTTC. Translating gives CASSDPDRVEGYTF. The chain recombines TRBV25-1 with TRBJ1-2, with 8 bases that match TRBD1. The trim removed 3 bases at V and 8 bases at J, leaving 8 bases unmatched. The CDR3 extends over 14 amino acids. Germline CDR1 reads MGHDK; CDR2 reads SYGVNS.